This T cell receptor beta chain derives from a study of blood T cell repertoires in COVID-19. Whole-study context: Samples of COVID-19 (acute and convalescent) were obtained from the United States, Italy and Spain. The cDNA or gDNA used as material had been derived from T cells, B-cell-depleted T cells, or PBMCs.

In the study's own analysis: Using reference gene primer amplification, nucleated cell counts were estimated. This table comes from immunoSEQ multiplex PCR, and its TCRdb copy is limited to in-frame clones, with some not included. Clone size and the V and J calls come from that table; the DNA yielded D and trimming. The sample yields 100,000 to 120,000 clones, roughly 79% seen once. Sequencing was done on a sample of peripheral blood. The receptor comes from a woman of 80 years or more with active or convalescent COVID-19.

CDR3 in amino acids: CASSPYGAGYPYNEQFF. As DNA, the CDR3 is TGCGCCAGCAGTCCATATGGGGCGGGGTACCCCTACAATGAGCAGTTCTTC. This chain connects TRBV4-3 to TRBJ2-1, with D perhaps matching TRBD2 (6 bases). CDR1 is LGHNA, CDR2 YSLEER, per germline. Deletions cut 6 bases from V and 2 bases from J, with 20 bases between. The CDR3 loop spans 17 amino acids.